This TCR beta chain was captured in a study of T cell responses to AZD1222 COVID-19 vaccine (dated by TCRdb to about 2021). At the level of the whole study: A total of approximately 240 trial participants underwent TCR sequencing, of whom 207 received two doses of AZD1222 and some 25 received two doses of the MenACWY control vaccine. Trial participants were enrolled by age into subgroups of 18-55, 56-69 and 70-plus years, and roughly 150, 30 and 60 TCR-sequenced participants, respectively, were included in these subgroups. Points the paper makes about the study in general: Participants were mostly white British and included more females than males, and it was suggested by the authors that clonal diversity may have been underestimated. CD4 TCRs associated with the vaccine covered the entire spike protein, and the dominant responses were in regions 160-218 and 743-854. Epitopes outside the regions mutated in the B.1.351 and B.1.1.7 variants were reportedly recognized by nearly half of the unique spike-specific TCRs. No day 14 peak-response samples were available, so repertoires were characterized only after the peak T cell response. In the small 56-69-year group, the increase in depth fell short of significance, most likely because of low power. Conclusions about previously exposed vaccinees were limited because only six AZD1222 recipients were SARS-CoV-2 seropositive at baseline. Spike-specific TCR breadth and depth rose significantly after two AZD1222 doses compared with day 0 and with MenACWY recipients.

Compared with germline, V lacks 6 bases and J lacks 10 bases; bases without a gene match: 9. The germline V gene supplies CDR1 SGHTA and CDR2 FQGNSA. The cysteine opens and the phenylalanine closes a CDR3 of 14 amino acids. Only CDR3 DNA is held: 42 bases, read in frame from base 1. The CDR3 regions of human TCRbeta chains were analyzed by immunosequencing. Under the source paper's analysis protocol: Repertoire TCRs were checked for matches against a reference library of SARS-CoV-2-specific TCRs that had been generated using the MIRA antigen-specificity platform. Breadth was defined as the fraction of unique TCRs that were SARS-CoV-2-associated. Depth was defined as the fraction of total T cells that were SARS-CoV-2-associated. Using the MIRA data, each spike-specific TCR was mapped to the spike region that the TCR reacts to and placed in a CD4 or CD8 class. Log10-transformed breadth and depth values were compared by one-way ANOVA with Sidak's multiple comparisons tests. This is the immuneACCESS table as TCRdb keeps it, with only in-frame sequences that have V and J called. A part of the clones is gone; compared with another copy, unresolved V genes explain less than half, and the rest is unexplained. V and J calls and clone size come straight from that table; D and trimming were deduced from the DNA. The sample data list about 85,000 clones, and 80% to 90% of these were observed just once. The top ten clones comprise approximately 10% of the sample.

The time point label, read with the paper, signifies: baseline before first vaccination. The treatment or condition label on this specimen signifies: meningococcal conjugate vaccine given as trial control. Vaccinee samples were obtained from the UK trials COV001 and COV002, which included a single-blind randomized controlled phase 2/3 trial of AZD1222 (ChAdOx1 nCoV-19) in healthy adults. Trial participant PBMC samples were collected at day 0 and day 28 after the second dose for TCRbeta chain sequencing. As to this clone: Its cognate antigen has yet to be identified. Base qualities are missing; no much larger clone stands one base away.

This sequence uses TRBV7-2 and TRBJ1-6, and TRBD1 aligns with 7 junction nucleotides. The TCR was taken from an adult in good health. The sequencing here drew on peripheral blood, taken on day 0 of MenACWY control vaccination. The DNA is as follows: TGTGCCAGCAGAGAGACAGGGAACGGGTCACCCCTCCACTTT. It specifies CASRETGNGSPLHF. The full variable domain, with segments outside the CDR3 supplied by the reference TRBV7-2 and TRBJ1-6 proteins, appears as GAGVSQSPSNKVTEKGKDVELRCDPISGHTALYWYRQSLGQGLEFLIYFQGNSAPDKSGLPSDRFSAERTGGSVSTLTIQRTQQEDSAVYLCASRETGNGSPLHFGNGTRLTVT.